The 15 T cell receptor beta chains given below trace back to one sample, sequenced in a study of PD-1 blockade in classical Hodgkin lymphoma. Using immunoSEQ multiplex PCR, the repertoire was profiled, and TCRdb retains in-frame clones only, with some absent. The table lists 11,000 to 15,000 clones, 83% of them singletons. Each of the patients experienced relapse following autologous stem cell transplantation, and their brentuximab vedotin exposure differed. The starting material was peripheral blood mononuclear cells (PBMCs), obtained at baseline. The source is a human donor with classical Hodgkin lymphoma.

The rearrangement links TRBV19 to TRBJ1-2; D not certain. V gave up 0 bases and J gave up 6 bases, with 17 bases separating them. Germline values: CDR1 LNHDA, CDR2 SQIVND (reference sequence). The CDR3 is 16 amino acids. Here the CDR3 DNA reads TGTGCCAGTAGTATAGATCGCGGGTTCGGGGAGGATGGCTACACCTTC. It yields the protein CASSIDRGFGEDGYTF.

The chain links TRBV28 to TRBJ1-1, with D unclear. V shed 5 bases and J shed 8 bases, with 15 bases lying between them. This CDR3 has 13 residues. From germline, CDR1 is MDHEN and CDR2 SYDVKM. The DNA of the CDR3 is TGTGCCAGCAGTCTCTCAAACGGCGGAGAAGCTTTCTTT. Its protein is CASSLSNGGEAFF.

V gene TRBV7-2 combines with J gene TRBJ2-5, with D possibly matching TRBD2 (6 bases). The germline V gene has CDR1 SGHTA and CDR2 FQGNSA. V lost 1 base and J 5 bases, leaving 11 bases between the germline ends. This CDR3 spans 14 amino acids. CDR3 protein: CASSLGSGFETQYF. CDR3 DNA: TGTGCCAGCAGCTTAGGCAGCGGGTTTGAGACCCAGTACTTC.

V gene TRBV4-3 combines with J gene TRBJ1-1; 7 positions match TRBD1. Trimming cost V 0 bases and J 1 base; bases outside gene matches: 5. The CDR3 has 16 amino acids. Germline loops: CDR1 LGHNA, CDR2 YSLEER. In DNA form, the CDR3 reads TGCGCCAGCAGCCAAGATTTGACAGGGAAGAACACTGAAGCTTTCTTT. Translation gives CASSQDLTGKNTEAFF.

Here the CDR3 DNA reads TGCAGTGCGAGTCAGGAGGTGCGAGAGTATTTT. Protein product: CSASQEVREYF. This sequence joins TRBV20-1 and TRBJ2-3, with D perhaps TRBD2 (5 bases). The CDR3 spans 11 residues. Germline CDR1 DFQATT, CDR2 SNEGSKA (reference sequence). Trimming removed 6 bases at V and 13 bases at J, with 17 bases between.

The chain links TRBV5-5 to TRBJ2-6; perhaps D is TRBD1 or TRBD2 (5 bases each). Germline V gene data show CDR1 as SGHKS and CDR2 as YYEKEE (reference sequence). The CDR3 extends over 15 amino acids. V was clipped by 4 bases and J by 2 bases, with 10 bases between them. This CDR3 reads CASSGQGAGANVLTF. Here the CDR3 DNA reads TGTGCCAGCAGCGGTCAGGGAGCTGGGGCCAACGTCCTGACTTTC.

This clone came up once. V usage is TRBV7-2 and J usage is TRBJ2-2, with TRBD1 matching 9 bases. CDR3 length equals 15 residues. Germline V gene sequence: CDR1 SGHTA, CDR2 FQGNSA. After removal of 3 bases from V and 4 bases from J, the junction contained 3 bases not matched to a gene. CDR3 loop: CASSFGTGTTGELFF. CDR3 bases: TGTGCCAGCAGCTTCGGGACAGGGACCACCGGGGAGCTGTTTTTT.

The V call is TRBV18, the J call TRBJ1-5; possible D gene TRBD1, 6 bases. This CDR3 has 14 residues. Germline V gene lookup returns CDR1 KGHSH and CDR2 LQKENI. Trimming shortened V by 3 bases and J by 9 bases, and 15 bases separated the two germline ends. The CDR3 here is CASSPTGPRRPQHF. As DNA, the CDR3 is TGTGCCAGCTCACCGACAGGACCTCGGAGGCCCCAGCATTTT. Together with reference TRBV18 and TRBJ1-5, the CDR3 gives the full variable domain: NAGVMQNPRHLVRRRGQEARLRCSPMKGHSHVYWYRQLPEEGLKFMVYLQKENIIDESGMPKERFSAEFPKEGPSILRIQQVVRGDSAAYFCASSPTGPRRPQHFGDGTRLSIL.

V and J are TRBV4-1 and TRBJ2-6, with 8 bases identical to TRBD1. V gave up 4 bases and J gave up 0 bases; unmatched junction bases: 8. The CDR3 has 18 amino acids. Germline V gives CDR1 MGHRA, CDR2 YSYEKL. The CDR3 sequence is CASSLFLDRGSGANVLTF. DNA of the CDR3: TGCGCCAGCAGCCTTTTTCTAGACAGGGGCTCTGGGGCCAACGTCCTGACTTTC.

The chain joins TRBV28 to TRBJ2-7; TRBD1 matches at 8 bases. CDR1 MDHEN and CDR2 SYDVKM come from the germline V gene. The CDR3 loop spans 14 amino acids. The J segment lost 2 bases and the V segment lost 5 bases, leaving 5 bases of the junction unmatched. CDR3 DNA sequence: TGTGCCAGCAGTATCGGACAGGGTACCTACGAGCAGTACTTC. Its protein is CASSIGQGTYEQYF.

This sequence joins TRBV5-1 and TRBJ1-1; 9 bases fit TRBD1. V was clipped by 1 base and J by 4 bases; unmatched bases: 8. The length of the CDR3 is 16 residues. Germline values: CDR1 SGHRS, CDR2 YFSETQ. CDR3 nucleotide sequence: TGCGCCAGCAGCTTGACAGGGGGCGGATGGGGCACTGAAGCTTTCTTT. Translated: CASSLTGGGWGTEAFF.

The rearrangement links TRBV9 to TRBJ1-2; the D gene is possibly TRBD1 (5 bases). The CDR3 is 14 amino acids. The V gene's germline CDR1 is SGDLS and CDR2 YYNGEE. The ends were cut back, 4 bases at V and 8 bases at J, with 18 bases in the middle. CDR3 nucleotide sequence: TGTGCCAGCAGCACCGGGACCCCCTTGCAGGGCTACACCTTC. Encoded protein: CASSTGTPLQGYTF.

The rearrangement uses TRBV19 and TRBJ2-2, with 9 bases aligning to TRBD1. This CDR3 comprises 19 residues. Germline V gene sequence: CDR1 LNHDA, CDR2 SQIVND (reference sequence). The ends lost 3 bases at V and 1 base at J; junction bases unmatched: 12. CDR3 in amino acids: CASSMGDRVPRMNTGELFF. The CDR3 DNA sequence: TGTGCCAGTAGTATGGGGGACAGGGTACCACGGATGAACACCGGGGAGCTGTTTTTT.

The chain couples TRBV4-1 to TRBJ2-1, with no clear D. The CDR3 runs 13 residues. The V gene lost 1 base and the J gene lost 1 base, with 2 bases spanning the gap. Germline V gene data show CDR1 as MGHRA and CDR2 as YSYEKL. In DNA form, the CDR3 reads TGCGCCAGCAGCCAAGGGTCCTACAATGAGCAGTTCTTC. Residues: CASSQGSYNEQFF.

The CDR3 here is CASRGPEGYGYTF. CDR3 coding DNA: TGTGCCAGCAGGGGACCTGAGGGCTATGGCTACACCTTC. This chain connects TRBV2 to TRBJ1-2, with D possibly being TRBD1 (5 bases). Germline loops: CDR1 SNHLY, CDR2 FYNNEI. The V end lost 6 bases, the J end lost 4 bases, and 12 bases lay between the germline ends. The CDR3 has 13 residues.